This TCR beta chain was recovered during a study of T-cell memory formation after mild COVID-19. Study context: Each donor largely had its own TCR clusters.

The study's findings and limits: The CD4+ clones that contracted clustered mainly within CM and EM, and the CD8+ clones concentrated in EMRA.

MiXCR, applied by TCRdb to the 5' RACE reads, yields one record per CDR3 protein. The sample shows roughly 100,000 distinct CDR3 sequences, about 16% of them seen only once. CDR1 and CDR2 from the germline V gene are LGHNA and YSLEER. CDR3 length: 15 residues. V was clipped by 0 bases and J by 2 bases; unmatched bases: 3. This clonotype was counted ten times or more. The antigen remains unidentified. This clonotype originated in a man aged 18 to 29 who had mild COVID-19 (a few samples of this study predate the infection). Cell type and time point are not known. The chain uses TRBV4-3 and TRBJ2-5; the match to TRBD1 covers 7 bases. The sample consisted of PBMCs or a T cell subset sorted from them (not recorded which). This chain's CDR3 is CASSQDFRGQETQYF. The CDR3 DNA sequence: TGCGCCAGCAGCCAAGATTTCAGGGGGCAAGAGACCCAGTACTTC.